The T cell receptor beta chain described here comes from a study of HIV-infected patients and healthy controls. Study conclusions and caveats: Compared with untreated HIV+ repertoires, healthy controls showed roughly threefold more distinct CDR3s and higher Shannon diversity. HIV-infected patients shared fewer CDR3 sequences between individuals than healthy controls. Size-matched repertoire data failed to replicate the apparent Gini index recovery after therapy in HIV-infected patients.

The CDR3 runs to 14 residues. Trimming took off 2 bases at V and 4 bases at J, with 10 bases between the two ends. This clonotype appeared many times. What it binds is unknown. cDNA was made from 500 ng RNA using alpha and beta constant primers. Alpha and beta chain libraries were made separately by chain-specific third strand synthesis with multiplexing indices. TCRdb reprocessed the 5' RACE reads with MiXCR, giving one entry per CDR3 protein. The profile shows 11,000 to 15,000 distinct CDR3 sequences, around 10% of them singletons. The repertoire came from unfractionated whole blood and reflected all unsorted peripheral T cells.

Material: blood. This receptor was taken from an adult in good health. The chain combines TRBV12-3 or TRBV12-4 with TRBJ2-3; TRBD1 is a possible D gene (5 bases). The CDR3 coding sequence is TGTGCCAGCAGTTTACGGCAGGGCCCAGATACGCAGTATTTT. Protein: CASSLRQGPDTQYF.